Listed below are T cell receptor beta chains from one sample, sequenced in a study of blood T cell repertoires in COVID-19. The method was immunoSEQ multiplex PCR; TCRdb's version includes in-frame clones alone and lacks a portion of them. The data show some 120,000 clones, with 86% seen just once and 18% held by the top ten. Sequenced: peripheral blood. The receptors shown here come from a woman aged 45 to 65 who had recovered from COVID-19. CDR3s include the opening cysteine and the closing phenylalanine or tryptophan. D genes are given only for firm matches.

TRBV19	TRBD1	TRBJ1-5	CASNLRDSPQPQHF	TGTGCCAGTAACCTCCGGGACAGCCCACAGCCCCAGCATTTT
TRBV2	.	TRBJ2-1	CASRLRATGLEQFF	TGTGCCAGCAGGCTTAGGGCTACAGGGCTTGAGCAGTTCTTC
TRBV29-1	TRBD2	TRBJ2-5	CSVVVSGETQYF	TGCAGCGTAGTCGTTAGCGGGGAGACCCAGTACTTC
TRBV29-1	.	TRBJ1-2	CSVEFQAGWGYTF	TGCAGCGTTGAATTCCAGGCGGGGTGGGGCTACACCTTC
TRBV19	.	TRBJ1-1	CASSFNTGAEAFF	TGTGCCAGTAGTTTTAACACGGGAGCTGAAGCTTTCTTT
TRBV2	.	TRBJ2-7	CASRIQDSSYEQYF	TGTGCCAGCAGGATACAGGATTCTTCCTACGAGCAGTACTTC
TRBV5-1	TRBD1	TRBJ1-1	CASSPRTGGIGTEAFF	TGCGCCAGCAGCCCGCGGACAGGGGGAATAGGCACTGAAGCTTTCTTT
TRBV6-6	.	TRBJ1-2	CASSYQFNYGYTF	TGTGCCAGCAGTTATCAGTTTAACTATGGCTACACCTTC
TRBV4-2	TRBD2	TRBJ2-2	CASSQVSRAGGQRIGELFF	TGTGCCAGCAGCCAAGTCAGTCGAGCGGGAGGTCAACGGATCGGGGAGCTGTTTTTT
TRBV5-1	TRBD2	TRBJ2-3	CASSLGPPSGAGHSTDTQYF	TGCGCCAGCAGCTTGGGCCCTCCTAGCGGGGCTGGTCATAGCACAGATACGCAGTATTTT
TRBV29-1	.	TRBJ2-5	CSVATYSSAEETQYF	TGCAGCGTTGCCACCTACTCTAGCGCAGAAGAGACCCAGTACTTC
TRBV12-5	.	TRBJ2-2	CASGFPAGEGGELFF	TGTGCTAGTGGTTTCCCCGCAGGGGAAGGCGGGGAGCTGTTTTTT
TRBV14	TRBD2	TRBJ2-3	CASSPAGSTDTQYF	TGTGCCAGCAGCCCAGCGGGGAGCACAGATACGCAGTATTTT